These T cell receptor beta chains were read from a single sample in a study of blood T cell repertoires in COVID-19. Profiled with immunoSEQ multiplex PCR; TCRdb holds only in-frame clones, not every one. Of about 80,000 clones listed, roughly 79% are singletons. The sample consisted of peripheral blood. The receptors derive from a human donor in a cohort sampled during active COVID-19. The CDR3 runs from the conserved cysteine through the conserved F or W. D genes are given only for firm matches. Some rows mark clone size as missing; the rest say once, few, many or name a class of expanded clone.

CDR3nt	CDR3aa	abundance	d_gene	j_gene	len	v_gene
TGTGCCAGCAGTTTTACAGGGGCCGGGGAGCTGTTTTTT	CASSFTGAGELFF	NA	TRBD1	TRBJ2-2	13	TRBV12-3/TRBV12-4
TGTGCCAGCAGCTCCCCAAGGACTACCCGGAACACCGGGGAGCTGTTTTTT	CASSSPRTTRNTGELFF	once	NA	TRBJ2-2	17	TRBV7-9
TGTGCCAGCAGCCCCTCCCTCGGGTCAGCCTACTCCTACGAGCAGTACTTC	CASSPSLGSAYSYEQYF	NA	NA	TRBJ2-7	17	TRBV9
TGTGCCAGCAGTTACTCGCCGACAGGGGATGGCTACACCTTC	CASSYSPTGDGYTF	NA	TRBD1	TRBJ1-2	14	TRBV6-5
TGTGCCAGCAGTTTCGGGAATCAGCCCCAGCATTTT	CASSFGNQPQHF	NA	NA	TRBJ1-5	12	TRBV27
TGTGCCAGCAGCTTAGCAGGGGGCGACGAGACCCAGTACTTC	CASSLAGGDETQYF	NA	TRBD1	TRBJ2-5	14	TRBV7-9
TGTGCCATCAGTGCCCCGACTAGCGGATTCACAGATACGCAGTATTTT	CAISAPTSGFTDTQYF	NA	TRBD2	TRBJ2-3	16	TRBV10-3
TGCGCCAGCAGCCTCTTGGACGGACAGCGGCCCACAGATACGCAGTATTTT	CASSLLDGQRPTDTQYF	medium-sized	NA	TRBJ2-3	17	TRBV4-1
TGTGCCAGCAGCGGTAACGGGGCGGGAAGCTCAGATACGCAGTATTTT	CASSGNGAGSSDTQYF	NA	NA	TRBJ2-3	16	TRBV3-1/TRBV3-2
TGTGCCAGCAGACCCACAGGAAACACCATATATTTT	CASRPTGNTIYF	NA	NA	TRBJ1-3	12	TRBV12-3/TRBV12-4
TGTGCCAGCAGTCCACCGGGTCCCGGGGAGCTGTTTTTT	CASSPPGPGELFF	NA	NA	TRBJ2-2	13	TRBV7-9
TGTGCCAGCTCACATTATTCACAGGGACGGGGTCAGCCCCAGCATTTT	CASSHYSQGRGQPQHF	NA	NA	TRBJ1-5	16	TRBV18
TGTGCCACAAGGGACAGGGGCAATCAGCCCCAGCATTTT	CATRDRGNQPQHF	NA	TRBD1	TRBJ1-5	13	TRBV6-6
TGTGCCAGCAGCATGACAGGGGGGGACTATAATTCACCCCTCCACTTT	CASSMTGGDYNSPLHF	NA	TRBD1	TRBJ1-6	16	TRBV11-2
TGTGCCAGCAGCCTACTAGCGGATACGTACAATGAGCAGTTCTTC	CASSLLADTYNEQFF	NA	TRBD2	TRBJ2-1	15	TRBV6-2/TRBV6-3
TGTGCCAGCAGTCCCAGGGGGACGGGGAGGAGGATCCACGAGCAGTACTTC	CASSPRGTGRRIHEQYF	NA	NA	TRBJ2-7	17	TRBV27
TGTGCCAGCAGCCAAGAACAGCCTCCTACTAAGGGGTTCTTT	CASSQEQPPTKGFF	few	NA	TRBJ1-1	14	TRBV3-1/TRBV3-2
TGTGCCAGCAGTGACTCCCCGGGAGGTAACACAGATACGCAGTATTTT	CASSDSPGGNTDTQYF	NA	TRBD2	TRBJ2-3	16	TRBV6-4
TGTGCCAGCAGTTTATCGTCGGGACTAGCGGGAGAGACCCAGTACTTC	CASSLSSGLAGETQYF	NA	TRBD2	TRBJ2-5	16	TRBV27
TGCGCCAGCAGCGTGGGCCCCGACAACGGCTACACCTTC	CASSVGPDNGYTF	NA	NA	TRBJ1-2	13	TRBV5-1
TGCGCCAGCAGCGACGCTGGACTAGCGGGGGTTAATGAGCAGTTCTTC	CASSDAGLAGVNEQFF	NA	TRBD2	TRBJ2-1	16	TRBV23-1
TGCGCCAGCAGCTTGACAGGGGGGGTCAATCAGCCCCAGCATTTT	CASSLTGGVNQPQHF	once	TRBD1	TRBJ1-5	15	TRBV5-1
TGTGCCAGGAACCCGGGACAGGTTAATCAGCCCCAGCATTTT	CARNPGQVNQPQHF	few	NA	TRBJ1-5	14	TRBV21-1
TGCGCCAGCAGCGAGACTACAGCTAGCACAGATACGCAGTATTTT	CASSETTASTDTQYF	NA	NA	TRBJ2-3	15	TRBV5-1